This TCR beta chain was captured by sequencing in a study of T cells after yellow fever vaccination. Study-level results: Shared CD4/CD8 clonotypes were a small share, likely from convergent recombination. FACS-sorted repertoires might harbor abundant contaminating clonotypes from the bulk population.

As concerns this clonotype: Antigen: not known.

The CDR3 is 16 amino acids. V gave up 5 bases and J gave up 0 bases, with 17 bases separating them. Germline V gives CDR1 PRHDT, CDR2 FYEKMQ (reference sequence). Synthesis of TCR cDNA relied on 5'RACE template switching, which attached a universal primer site and UMIs. One entry per CDR3 protein, called by TCRdb with MiXCR from the 5' RACE reads. Here the sample spans 300,000 or so distinct CDR3 sequences, around 7% being singletons. The J gene is TRBJ2-7, the V gene TRBV13; possible D gene TRBD2, 5 bases. The sequencing here drew on PBMCs, taken about 49 days after the first yellow fever vaccination. The sequence came from a man between 18 and 29 years old who received the YFV17D yellow fever vaccine. This chain's CDR3 is CASSLGVGRSSYEQYF. CDR3 coding DNA: TGTGCCAGCAGCCTCGGGGTCGGCAGGAGCTCCTACGAGCAGTACTTC.